This T cell receptor (beta chain) was obtained from a study of T cell responses to AZD1222 COVID-19 vaccine. Trimming took 7 bases from V and 8 from J, leaving 17 bases between them. The CDR3 runs 13 residues. Germline loops: CDR1 MNHEY, CDR2 SMNVEV (reference sequence). The table came from immunoSEQ multiplex PCR; TCRdb's copy has only in-frame clones and leaves some out. The repertoire includes about 200,000 clones, just over 90% of them detected once, and 3.6% sits in the top ten. The sample here was peripheral blood, taken 28 days after the second dose of the MenACWY control vaccine. The rearrangement uses TRBV27 and TRBJ1-2; weak D call: TRBD1 (5 bases). This receptor was obtained from an adult who received the MenACWY meningococcal vaccine as a control. The CDR3 DNA is TGTGCCAGCACCCCGGGACCCAATAGAGGCTACACCTTC. Translated: CASTPGPNRGYTF.